This TCR beta chain was sequenced during a study of cytomegalovirus exposure and HLA in healthy donors. Whole-study context: HLA-typed donors were the source of some 85 million unique TCRs, which an early data release held. There were over 350 genotyped donors. Of these, roughly 80% fell in the genetic ancestry cluster associated with self-reported Caucasian donors.

Whole-study results and caveats: It was approximately 160 TCR beta chains that were listed as cytomegalovirus-associated. From TCR beta sequences, most subjects' HLA-A and HLA-B alleles were reportedly predicted accurately.

With 60 Vbeta and 13 Jbeta primers, the PCR was carried out. Some clones are missing from TCRdb's copy, which holds only in-frame ones; the method was immunoSEQ multiplex PCR. The sample yields approximately 110,000 clones, 70% to 80% seen once. Germline V gene data show CDR1 as MNHEY and CDR2 as SMNVEV (reference sequence). This CDR3 has 15 amino acids. Trimming removed 0 bases at V and 0 bases at J, with 9 bases between. In the case of this clone: Its antigen is currently unknown.

This sequence originates from a young woman in good health and CMV-seropositive. The sample taken for sequencing was PBMCs. The chain has TRBV27 and TRBJ2-7; the D gene is possibly TRBD2 (5 bases). The CDR3 nucleotides are TGTGCCAGCAGTTTATCTAGCGCCCCCTCCTACGAGCAGTACTTC. Translation: CASSLSSAPSYEQYF.